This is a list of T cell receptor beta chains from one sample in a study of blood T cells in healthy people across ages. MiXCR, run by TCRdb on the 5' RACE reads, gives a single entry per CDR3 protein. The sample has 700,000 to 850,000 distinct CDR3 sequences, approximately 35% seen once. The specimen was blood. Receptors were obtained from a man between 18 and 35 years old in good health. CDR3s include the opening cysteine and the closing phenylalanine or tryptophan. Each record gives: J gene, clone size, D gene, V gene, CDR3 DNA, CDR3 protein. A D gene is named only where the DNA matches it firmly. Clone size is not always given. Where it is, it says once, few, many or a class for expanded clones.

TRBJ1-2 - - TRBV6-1 TGTGCCAGCAGTCAGGTGGGAGGCTACACCTTC CASSQVGGYTF
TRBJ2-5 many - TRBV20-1 TGCAGTGCTCCTCTGGGACTTCAAGAGACCCAGTACTTC CSAPLGLQETQYF
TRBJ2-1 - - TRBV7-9 TGTGCCAGCAGCTCCCTTACGGTTAGGGTTTGGGAGCAGTTCTTC CASSSLTVRVWEQFF
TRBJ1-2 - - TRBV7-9 TGTGCCAGCAGCTCGTCTACAGGGAGGGGGAACTATGGCTACACCTTC CASSSSTGRGNYGYTF
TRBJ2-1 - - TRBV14 TGTGCCAGCAGCCAATCCGGGCAGGGTCCTAACAATGAGCAGTTCTTC CASSQSGQGPNNEQFF
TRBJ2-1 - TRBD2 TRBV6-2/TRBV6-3 TGTGCCAGCAGGACATGGACTAGCGGAAGGACCTACAATGAGCAGTTCTTC CASRTWTSGRTYNEQFF
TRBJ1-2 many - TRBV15 TGTGCCACCAGCAGAGACCTCTCTAAGATCTATGGCTACACCTTC CATSRDLSKIYGYTF
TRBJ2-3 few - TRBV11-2 TGTGCCAGCAGCTTAAGGGGGGCCGGAGATACGCAGTATTTT CASSLRGAGDTQYF
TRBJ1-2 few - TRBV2 TGTGCCAGCAGGGAAGTCGGGACGGACTATGGCTACACCTTC CASREVGTDYGYTF
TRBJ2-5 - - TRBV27 TGTGCCAGCAGTCCTAAGACGGGACAAGAGACCCAGTACTTC CASSPKTGQETQYF
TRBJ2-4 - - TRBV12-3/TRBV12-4 TGTGCCAGCAGTTTCAACACGGCGAAAAACATTCAGTACTTC CASSFNTAKNIQYF
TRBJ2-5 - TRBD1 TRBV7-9 TGTGCCAGCAGCTCGACAGGGGGTTATGGAGAGACCCAGTACTTC CASSSTGGYGETQYF
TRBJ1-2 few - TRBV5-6 TGTGCCAGCAGCTCGCCCGGGGAGCCCAACTATGGCTACACCTTC CASSSPGEPNYGYTF
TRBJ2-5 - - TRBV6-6 TGTGCCAGCAGTTGGGGCTTTGAAGAGACCCAGTACTTC CASSWGFEETQYF
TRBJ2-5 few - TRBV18 TGTGCCAGCTCACGTACAAGGAAAGAGACCCAGTACTTC CASSRTRKETQYF
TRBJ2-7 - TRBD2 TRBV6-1 TGTGCCAGCAATGCCGGGACTAGCGACCACGAGCAGTACTTC CASNAGTSDHEQYF
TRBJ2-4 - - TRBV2 TGTGCCAGCAGTGCTCTAGACCCGAACCCTTTAGCCAAAAACATTCAGTACTTC CASSALDPNPLAKNIQYF
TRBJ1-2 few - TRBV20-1 TGCAGTGCTAGAGAGGGAATAGGGAAGGGCTACACCTTC CSAREGIGKGYTF
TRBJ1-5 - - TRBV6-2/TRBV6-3 TGTGCCAGCAAACGACAGAGCTCCAAATATCGGCCCCAGCATTTT CASKRQSSKYRPQHF
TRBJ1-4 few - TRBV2 TGTGCCAGCAGTACTTTGGGGAATGAAAAACTGTTTTTT CASSTLGNEKLFF
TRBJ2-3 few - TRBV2 TGTGCCAGTCTCACGCAGTATTTT CASLTQYF
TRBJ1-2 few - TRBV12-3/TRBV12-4 TGTGCCAGCAGTTTGCGGGCTCATGGCTACACCTTC CASSLRAHGYTF
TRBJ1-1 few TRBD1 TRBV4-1 TGCGCCAGCAGCCGCTCCGGGACAGGGAACACTGAAGCTTTCTTT CASSRSGTGNTEAFF
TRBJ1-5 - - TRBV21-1 TGTGCCAGCAGCAAAAGTGGTTCCTCAGGTCAGCCCCAGCATTTT CASSKSGSSGQPQHF
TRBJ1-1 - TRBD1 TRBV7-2 TGTGCCAGCAGGGTCGGGACAGAGAACACTGAAGCTTTCTTT CASRVGTENTEAFF
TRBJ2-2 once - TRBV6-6 TGTGCCAGCATACCGGGGCTGCGGACCACCGGGGAGCTGTTTTTT CASIPGLRTTGELFF
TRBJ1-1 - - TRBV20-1 TGCAGTGCCGAATCCAGGGCGGGGAACACTGAAGCTTTCTTT CSAESRAGNTEAFF
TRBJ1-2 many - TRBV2 TGTGCCAGCAGTGAAGCCACAGGGACCAACTATGGCTACACCTTC CASSEATGTNYGYTF